This T cell receptor beta chain is drawn from a study of response to subunit inactivated influenza vaccine. This clonotype was counted a few times. This CDR3 has 13 amino acids. Germline V gives CDR1 DFQATT, CDR2 SNEGSKA (reference sequence). The ends lost 0 bases at V and 4 bases at J; junction bases unmatched: 2. TCRdb used MiXCR to reprocess the RT-PCR reads, holding one entry per CDR3 protein. This table has just under 550,000 distinct CDR3 sequences, less than 25% appearing once. Separately, the same data were catalogued under a study of T cells expressing NK-cell markers. From that study: What made the TCR beta cDNA was 5'RACE template switching with UMIs. Out of eight donors sequenced, seven tested HCMV-seropositive and the remaining one seronegative.

The rearrangement links TRBV20-1 to TRBJ1-2; 7 positions match TRBD1. This clonotype originated in a man between 45 and 60 years old who received an inactivated influenza vaccine. This specimen was CD4+ T cells sorted from PBMCs, taken 12 days after vaccination. The CDR3 region has the DNA TGCAGTGCTAGAGAGGACAGGAGCTATGGCTACACCTTC. Encoded protein: CSAREDRSYGYTF.